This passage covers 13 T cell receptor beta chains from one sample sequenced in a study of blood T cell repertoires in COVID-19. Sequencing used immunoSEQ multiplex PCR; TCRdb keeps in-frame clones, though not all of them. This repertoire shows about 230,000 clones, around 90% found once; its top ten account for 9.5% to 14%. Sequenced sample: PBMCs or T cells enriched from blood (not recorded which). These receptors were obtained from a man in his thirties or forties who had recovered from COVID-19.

CDR3 loop: CASSETGQGTAGDTEAFF. The CDR3 DNA is TGCGCCAGCAGTGAAACGGGACAGGGGACCGCAGGGGACACTGAAGCTTTCTTT. This rearrangement joins TRBV10-2 to TRBJ1-1, with TRBD1 matching over 10 bases. Germline loops: CDR1 WSHSY, CDR2 SAAADI. The CDR3 runs to 18 residues. J gave up 3 bases and V 3 bases, and 13 bases lay outside the gene matches.

In nucleotides, the CDR3 is TGTGCCTGGAAAGCAGGACAGGGAGGTAATGAAAAACTGTTTTTT. This encodes CAWKAGQGGNEKLFF. The rearrangement joins TRBV30 to TRBJ1-4; 8 positions agree with TRBD1. The germline V gene has CDR1 GTSNPN and CDR2 SVGIG (reference sequence). V trimming: 4 bases; J trimming: 4 bases; junction bases outside the gene matches: 8. This CDR3 is 15 amino acids long. Full variable domain (outside the CDR3, taken from reference TRBV30 and TRBJ1-4): SQTIHQWPATLVQPVGSPLSLECTVEGTSNPNLYWYRQAAGRGLQLLFYSVGIGQISSEVPQNLSASRPQDRQFILSSKKLLLSDSGFYLCAWKAGQGGNEKLFFGSGTQLSVL.

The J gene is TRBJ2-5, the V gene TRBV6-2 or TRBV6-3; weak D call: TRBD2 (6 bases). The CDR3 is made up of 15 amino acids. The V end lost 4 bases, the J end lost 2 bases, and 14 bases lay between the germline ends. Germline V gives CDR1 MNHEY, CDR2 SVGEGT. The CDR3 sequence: CASSFLPGLQETQYF. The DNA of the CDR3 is TGTGCCAGCAGTTTTCTTCCGGGACTTCAAGAGACCCAGTACTTC.

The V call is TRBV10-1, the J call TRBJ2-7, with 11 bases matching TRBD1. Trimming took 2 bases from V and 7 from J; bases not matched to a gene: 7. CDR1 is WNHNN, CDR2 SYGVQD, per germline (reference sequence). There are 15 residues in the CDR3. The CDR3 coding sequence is TGCGCCAGCAGTGAGGGGACAGGGGGATCAGAAGAGCAGTACTTC. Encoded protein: CASSEGTGGSEEQYF.

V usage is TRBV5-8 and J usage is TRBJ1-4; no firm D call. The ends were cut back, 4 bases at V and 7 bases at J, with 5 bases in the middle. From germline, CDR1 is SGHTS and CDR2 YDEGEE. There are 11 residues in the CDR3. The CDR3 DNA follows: TGTGCCAGCAGCCTCAGTGAAAAACTGTTTTTT. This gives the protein CASSLSEKLFF.

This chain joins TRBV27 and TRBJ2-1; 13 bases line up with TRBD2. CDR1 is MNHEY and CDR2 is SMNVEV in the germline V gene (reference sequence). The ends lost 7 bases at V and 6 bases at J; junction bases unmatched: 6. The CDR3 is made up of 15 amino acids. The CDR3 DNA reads TGTGCCAGCAACCCGAGACTAGCGGGGGGCAATGAGCAGTTCTTC. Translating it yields CASNPRLAGGNEQFF.

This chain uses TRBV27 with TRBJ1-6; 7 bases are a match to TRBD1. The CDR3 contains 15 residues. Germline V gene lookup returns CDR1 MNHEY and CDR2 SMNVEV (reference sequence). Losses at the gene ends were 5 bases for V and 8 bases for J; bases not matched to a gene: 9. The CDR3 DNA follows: TGTGCCAGCAGTCCCTTACAGGGGTGGGATTCACCCCTCCACTTT. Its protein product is CASSPLQGWDSPLHF.

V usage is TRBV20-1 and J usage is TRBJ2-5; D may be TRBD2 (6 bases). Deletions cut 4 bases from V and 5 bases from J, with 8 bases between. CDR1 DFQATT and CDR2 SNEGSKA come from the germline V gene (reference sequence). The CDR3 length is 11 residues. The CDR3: CSAMGRETQYF. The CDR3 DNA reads TGCAGTGCTATGGGGAGGGAGACCCAGTACTTC.

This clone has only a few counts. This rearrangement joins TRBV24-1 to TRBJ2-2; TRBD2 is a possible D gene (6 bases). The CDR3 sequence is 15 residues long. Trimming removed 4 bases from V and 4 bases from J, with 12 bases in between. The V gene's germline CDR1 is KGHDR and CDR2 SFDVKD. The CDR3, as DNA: TGTGCCACCAGTGACCCGGACTATGTCACCGGGGAGCTGTTTTTT. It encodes CATSDPDYVTGELFF.

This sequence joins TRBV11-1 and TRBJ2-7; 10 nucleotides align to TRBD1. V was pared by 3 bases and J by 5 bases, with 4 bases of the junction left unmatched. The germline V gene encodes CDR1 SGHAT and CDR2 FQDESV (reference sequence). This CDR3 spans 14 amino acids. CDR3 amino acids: CASSFRQGAHEQYF. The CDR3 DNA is TGTGCCAGCAGCTTCCGACAGGGGGCCCACGAGCAGTACTTC.

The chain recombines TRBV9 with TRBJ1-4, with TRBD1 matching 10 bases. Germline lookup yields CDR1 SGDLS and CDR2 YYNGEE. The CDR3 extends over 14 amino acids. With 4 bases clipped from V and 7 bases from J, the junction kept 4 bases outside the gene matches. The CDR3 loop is CASSPTGGSEKLFF. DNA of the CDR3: TGTGCCAGCAGCCCGACAGGGGGCAGTGAAAAACTGTTTTTT.

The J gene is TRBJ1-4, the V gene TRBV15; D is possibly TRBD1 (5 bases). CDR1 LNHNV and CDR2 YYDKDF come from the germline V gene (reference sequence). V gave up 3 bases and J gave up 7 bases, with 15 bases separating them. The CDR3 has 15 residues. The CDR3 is CATSRRDFLREKLFF. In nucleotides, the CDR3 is TGTGCCACCAGCAGGCGGGACTTCCTCCGTGAAAAACTGTTTTTT.

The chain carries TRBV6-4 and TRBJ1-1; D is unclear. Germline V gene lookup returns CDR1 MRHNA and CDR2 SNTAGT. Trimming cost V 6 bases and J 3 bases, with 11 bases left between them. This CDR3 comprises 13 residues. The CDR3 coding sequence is TGTGCCAGCAGGAGAACTCGGGACACTGAAGCTTTCTTT. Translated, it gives CASRRTRDTEAFF.